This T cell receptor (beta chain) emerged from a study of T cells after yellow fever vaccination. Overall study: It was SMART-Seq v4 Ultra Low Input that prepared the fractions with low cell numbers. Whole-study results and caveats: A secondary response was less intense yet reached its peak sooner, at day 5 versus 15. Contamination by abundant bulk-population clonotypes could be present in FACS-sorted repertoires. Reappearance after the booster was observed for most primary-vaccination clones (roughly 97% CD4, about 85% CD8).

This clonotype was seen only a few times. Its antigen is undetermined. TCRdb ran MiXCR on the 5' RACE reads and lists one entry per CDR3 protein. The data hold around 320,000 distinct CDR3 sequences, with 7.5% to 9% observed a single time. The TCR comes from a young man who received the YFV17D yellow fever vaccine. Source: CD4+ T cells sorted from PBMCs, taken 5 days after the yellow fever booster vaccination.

The CDR3 region is CASSLGVLTDTQYF. The CDR3 DNA reads as TGCGCCAGCAGCCTAGGGGTCCTCACAGATACGCAGTATTTT. This chain connects TRBV5-1 to TRBJ2-3, with D possibly being TRBD1 (5 bases). V lost 4 bases and J 2 bases, leaving 11 bases between the germline ends. The V gene's germline CDR1 is SGHRS and CDR2 YFSETQ. The CDR3 extends over 14 amino acids.